The text below deals with one TCR beta chain. This entry belongs to a study of blood T cells in healthy people across ages. Study-wide context: Per two T cells, template switching captured roughly one barcoded beta molecule.

Germline V gene lookup returns CDR1 MDHEN and CDR2 SYDVKM. V shed 6 bases and J 8 bases; nucleotides not matched to a gene: 9. CDR3 length equals 13 residues. Researchers isolated at least 7 million PBMCs per sample. Primers used in a second PCR of roughly 6 to 12 cycles were a sample-barcoded 5' primer and a J-beta primer mix. Each cDNA was tagged by a template-switch adaptor containing 12 random nucleotides. Via MiXCR, TCRdb re-called the 5' RACE reads, giving one row per CDR3 protein. The sample records 550,000 to 800,000 distinct CDR3 sequences, 32% being singletons. J is TRBJ1-2 and V is TRBV28; 7 nucleotides match TRBD1. The source of this sequence is a woman older than 75 in good health. Sequencing was carried out using blood. CDR3 coding DNA: TGTGCCAGCAGAAGAATCCGGGACAGAGGCTACACCTTC. This translates into CASRRIRDRGYTF.